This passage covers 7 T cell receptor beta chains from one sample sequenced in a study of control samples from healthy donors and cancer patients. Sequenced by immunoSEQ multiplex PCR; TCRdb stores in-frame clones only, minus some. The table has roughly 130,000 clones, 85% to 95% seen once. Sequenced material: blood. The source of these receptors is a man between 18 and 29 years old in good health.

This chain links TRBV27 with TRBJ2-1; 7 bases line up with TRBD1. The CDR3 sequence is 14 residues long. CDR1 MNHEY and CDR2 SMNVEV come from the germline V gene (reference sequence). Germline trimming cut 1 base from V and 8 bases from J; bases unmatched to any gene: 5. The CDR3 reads CASSLLGQRYEQFF. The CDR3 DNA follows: TGTGCCAGCAGTTTATTGGGACAGCGTTATGAGCAGTTCTTC.

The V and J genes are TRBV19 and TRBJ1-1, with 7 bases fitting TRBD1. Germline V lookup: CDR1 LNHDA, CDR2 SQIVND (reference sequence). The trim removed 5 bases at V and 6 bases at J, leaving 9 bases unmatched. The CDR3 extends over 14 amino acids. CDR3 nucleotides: TGTGCCAGTAGTGACGACAGGGCAACTGCTGAAGCTTTCTTT. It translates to CASSDDRATAEAFF.

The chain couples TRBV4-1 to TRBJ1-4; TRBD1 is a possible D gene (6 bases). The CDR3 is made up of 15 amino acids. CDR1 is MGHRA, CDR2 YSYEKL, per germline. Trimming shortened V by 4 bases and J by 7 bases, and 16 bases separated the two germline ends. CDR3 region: CASSRLGGALEKLFF. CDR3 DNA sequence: TGCGCCAGCAGCCGACTTGGGGGGGCCCTTGAAAAACTGTTTTTT.

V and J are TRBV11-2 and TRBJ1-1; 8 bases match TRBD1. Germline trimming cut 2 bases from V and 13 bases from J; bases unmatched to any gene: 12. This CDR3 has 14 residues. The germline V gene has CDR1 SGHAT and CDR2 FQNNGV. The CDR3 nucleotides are TGTGCCAGCAGCTTACAACCACGGACAGGGACAGTTTTCTTT. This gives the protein CASSLQPRTGTVFF. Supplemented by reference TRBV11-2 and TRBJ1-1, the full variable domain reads EAGVAQSPRYKIIEKRQSVAFWCNPISGHATLYWYQQILGQGPKLLIQFQNNGVVDDSQLPKDRFSAERLKGVDSTLKIQPAKLEDSAVYLCASSLQPRTGTVFFGQGTRLTVV.

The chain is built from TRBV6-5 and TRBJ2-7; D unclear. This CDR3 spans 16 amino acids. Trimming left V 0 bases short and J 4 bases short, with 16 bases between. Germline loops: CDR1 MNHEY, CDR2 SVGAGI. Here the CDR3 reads CASSYSPGLQFYEQYF. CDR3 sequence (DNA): TGTGCCAGCAGTTACTCCCCGGGTCTACAGTTTTACGAGCAGTACTTC.

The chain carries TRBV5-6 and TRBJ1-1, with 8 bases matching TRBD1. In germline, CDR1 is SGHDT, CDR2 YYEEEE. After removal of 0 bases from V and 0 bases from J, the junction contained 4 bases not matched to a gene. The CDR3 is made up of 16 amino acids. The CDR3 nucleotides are TGTGCCAGCAGCTTGGGTCAGGGGGCCCTGAACACTGAAGCTTTCTTT. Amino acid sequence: CASSLGQGALNTEAFF.

In nucleotides, the CDR3 is TGTGCCAGCTCACCACCATCTGAAGGGAGCTATGGCTACACCTTC. This encodes CASSPPSEGSYGYTF. J is TRBJ1-2 and V is TRBV18; D is ambiguous. The CDR3 is made up of 15 amino acids. CDR1 KGHSH and CDR2 LQKENI come from the germline V gene. Trimming stripped 0 bases from V and 4 bases from J, with 12 bases between.